Following are 26 T cell receptor beta chains from one sample sequenced in a study of T cell repertoires in cytomegalovirus infection. No cognate antigen is known for these TCRs. In TCRdb, the reads were re-called with MiXCR into one record per CDR3 protein. The sample lists 250,000 to 300,000 distinct CDR3 sequences, around 20% occurring once. The material was cultured PBMCs, obtained from culture after CMV antigen stimulation. All receptors come from a human donor in good health (CMV status not recorded). Some clones in this sample may be carry-over from other donors' samples.

The chain carries TRBV5-1 and TRBJ2-3; 7 bases are a match to TRBD1. The CDR3 is 16 residues long. Germline lookup yields CDR1 SGHRS and CDR2 YFSETQ. Losses at the gene ends were 4 bases for V and 3 bases for J; bases not matched to a gene: 11. The chain's CDR3 is CASSPTGALGTDTQYF. In DNA, the CDR3 is TGCGCCAGCAGCCCTACAGGGGCCCTGGGGACAGATACGCAGTATTTT.

Ten or more counts support this clonotype. The V gene is TRBV7-2, the J gene TRBJ1-2; tentative D call: TRBD1 (5 bases). CDR3 size: 14 residues. V dropped 5 bases and J dropped 7 bases, with 17 bases sitting between them. CDR1 and CDR2 (germline): SGHTA, FQGNSA. Written as DNA, the CDR3 is TGTGCCAGCAGCGCCGCGAGGGGAATTGGTGGCTACACCTTC. Translated: CASSAARGIGGYTF.

This clonotype showed up just once. The chain combines TRBV30 with TRBJ1-1; a possible D gene is TRBD1 (5 bases). The germline V gene has CDR1 GTSNPN and CDR2 SVGIG (reference sequence). This CDR3 spans 15 amino acids. V lost 2 bases and J lost 3, with 16 bases in between. CDR3 bases: TGTGCCTGGAGTTCCTGGGGGGGGTCGGACACTGAAGCTTTCTTT. Encoded protein: CAWSSWGGSDTEAFF.

This sequence joins TRBV6-6 and TRBJ2-5; D is perhaps TRBD1 (8 bases). The germline gives CDR1 MNHNY, CDR2 SVGAGI (reference sequence). This CDR3 has 14 amino acids. Trimming pared 7 bases from V and 4 bases from J, leaving 16 bases between. CDR3 loop: CASMLQGGTETQYF. CDR3 coding DNA: TGTGCCAGCATGTTACAGGGGGGGACAGAGACCCAGTACTTC.

This clonotype has a handful of counts. The chain recombines TRBV11-2 with TRBJ2-1; no definite D call. This CDR3 region has 17 residues. The germline V gene has CDR1 SGHAT and CDR2 FQNNGV. V was cut by 5 bases and J by 2 bases, with 19 bases left in between. The CDR3 protein is CASSTDAMESAYNEQFF. DNA of the CDR3: TGTGCCAGCAGCACAGACGCTATGGAGAGCGCCTACAATGAGCAGTTCTTC. Filled out from reference TRBV11-2 and TRBJ2-1, the complete variable domain reads EAGVAQSPRYKIIEKRQSVAFWCNPISGHATLYWYQQILGQGPKLLIQFQNNGVVDDSQLPKDRFSAERLKGVDSTLKIQPAKLEDSAVYLCASSTDAMESAYNEQFFGPGTRLTVL.

The table lists this clonotype with many counts. The chain recombines TRBV7-2 with TRBJ2-7; D remains ambiguous. Between the trimmed V and J ends, which lost 1 base and 8 bases, there was a span of 12 bases. Germline CDR1 is SGHTA and CDR2 is FQGNSA. This CDR3 has 13 residues. The CDR3 spells CASSLGTPRKQYF. The CDR3 nucleotides are TGTGCCAGCAGCTTAGGGACCCCAAGAAAGCAGTACTTC.

The chain joins TRBV11-2 to TRBJ2-5; 12 bases map to TRBD2. The CDR3 is made up of 16 amino acids. Germline CDR1 is SGHAT and CDR2 is FQNNGV. The V and J ends lost 5 bases and 5 bases, in that order; junction bases with no gene match: 9. CDR3 bases: TGTGCCAGCAGCCTCGGGCCACTAGCGGGAGGCGAGACCCAGTACTTC. Its protein product is CASSLGPLAGGETQYF.

The rearrangement joins TRBV7-9 to TRBJ1-5; a weak D match, TRBD1 (5 bases). Trimming stripped 3 bases from V and 5 bases from J, with 14 bases between. The CDR3 extends over 15 amino acids. Germline CDR1 reads SEHNR; CDR2 reads FQNEAQ (reference sequence). The CDR3 is CASSFGGDRHQPQHF. The DNA of the CDR3 is TGTGCCAGCAGCTTCGGAGGGGATAGGCATCAGCCCCAGCATTTT.

The rearrangement links TRBV7-2 to TRBJ2-2, with a possible D match to TRBD2 (5 bases). Per germline, CDR1 SGHTA and CDR2 FQGNSA. The germline V and J ends were trimmed by 0 bases and 4 bases, with 9 bases remaining between them. The CDR3 contains 15 residues. The CDR3 sequence is CASSLARTGTGELFF. The CDR3 region has the DNA TGTGCCAGCAGCTTAGCCCGGACTGGCACCGGGGAGCTGTTTTTT.

J is TRBJ2-3 and V is TRBV7-6, with D hard to call. The germline V gene encodes CDR1 SGHVS and CDR2 FNYEAQ. The CDR3 contains 13 residues. V was pared by 5 bases and J by 2 bases, with 8 bases between. Written as DNA, the CDR3 is TGTGCCAGCAGCAAATGGTCCACAGATACGCAGTATTTT. Protein: CASSKWSTDTQYF.

This clonotype was counted ten times or more. This chain joins TRBV7-2 and TRBJ1-5, with 7 bases that match TRBD1. V lost 3 bases, J lost 5 bases, and 4 bases stayed unmatched. Germline CDR1 reads SGHTA; CDR2 reads FQGNSA. The CDR3 runs 14 residues. The CDR3 spells CASSLRTGDQPQHF. DNA for the CDR3: TGTGCCAGCAGCTTGCGGACAGGAGATCAGCCCCAGCATTTT.

This clonotype was counted ten times or more. The chain employs TRBV12-5 and TRBJ2-3, with D maybe TRBD2 (5 bases). V was cut by 4 bases and J by 2 bases, with 16 bases left in between. The CDR3 is made up of 16 amino acids. Germline CDR1 reads LGHNT; CDR2 reads FRNRAP. In DNA form, the CDR3 reads TGTGCTAGTGGTTCGGGGAACCTTCGTTACACAGATACGCAGTATTTT. Encoded protein: CASGSGNLRYTDTQYF.

There are a few counts of this clonotype. This chain connects TRBV20-1 to TRBJ2-3; D is possibly TRBD2 (5 bases). CDR3 length equals 14 residues. Germline loops: CDR1 DFQATT, CDR2 SNEGSKA (reference sequence). V lost 0 bases and J lost 5, with 12 bases in between. CDR3 in amino acids: CSARDWAGQDTQYF. The CDR3 nucleotides are TGCAGTGCTAGAGATTGGGCGGGTCAAGATACGCAGTATTTT.

This clonotype was seen repeatedly, ten times or more. The V gene is TRBV7-9, the J gene TRBJ2-5; 12 bases fit TRBD1. This CDR3 contains 18 residues. V lost 5 bases and J lost 2; bases outside the gene matches: 12. From germline, CDR1 is SEHNR and CDR2 FQNEAQ (reference sequence). The CDR3 coding sequence is TGTGCCAGCAGCCCCCGGGACAGGGGGCTCGGGAAACAAGAGACCCAGTACTTC. Protein product: CASSPRDRGLGKQETQYF. Complete variable domain (other parts from reference TRBV7-9 and TRBJ2-5): DTGVSQNPRHKITKRGQNVTFRCDPISEHNRLYWYRQTLGQGPEFLTYFQNEAQLEKSRLLSDRFSAERPKGSFSTLEIQRTEQGDSAMYLCASSPRDRGLGKQETQYFGPGTRLLVL.

The sample holds many counts of this clonotype. The rearrangement joins TRBV7-9 to TRBJ1-6; 9 bases align to TRBD1. The germline gives CDR1 SEHNR, CDR2 FQNEAQ (reference sequence). J gave up 7 bases and V 5 bases, and 9 bases lay outside the gene matches. The CDR3 has 16 amino acids. This CDR3 is CASSPRTGVANSPLHF. CDR3 bases: TGTGCCAGCAGCCCGCGGACAGGGGTAGCCAATTCACCCCTCCACTTT.

The chain couples TRBV3-1 to TRBJ1-2, with D perhaps matching TRBD1 (5 bases). The CDR3 extends over 14 amino acids. Trimming left V 0 bases short and J 8 bases short, with 13 bases between. Germline lookup yields CDR1 LGHDT and CDR2 YNNKEL (reference sequence). The CDR3 DNA follows: TGTGCCAGCAGCCAAGATCCAGGGCGAAGCGGCTACACCTTC. It yields the protein CASSQDPGRSGYTF.

Only a few counts were recorded for this clonotype. This sequence joins TRBV20-1 and TRBJ2-1; no definite D call. In germline, CDR1 is DFQATT, CDR2 SNEGSKA (reference sequence). The CDR3 length is 13 residues. Trimming cost V 0 bases and J 4 bases, with 7 bases left between them. CDR3 coding DNA: TGCAGTGCTAGAGATGACCGATACAATGAGCAGTTCTTC. Residues: CSARDDRYNEQFF.

The genes are TRBV9 and TRBJ2-1, with 11 positions matching TRBD2. V trimming: 1 base; J trimming: 7 bases; junction bases outside the gene matches: 7. Germline CDR1 reads SGDLS; CDR2 reads YYNGEE. CDR3 length: 16 amino acids. This chain's CDR3 is CASSVLAGGVRNEQFF. DNA of the CDR3: TGTGCCAGCAGCGTACTAGCGGGAGGTGTGAGGAATGAGCAGTTCTTC.

This chain links TRBV25-1 with TRBJ1-1; possibly TRBD1 for D (5 bases). From germline, CDR1 is MGHDK and CDR2 SYGVNS. V gave up 7 bases and J gave up 4 bases, with 16 bases separating them. The CDR3 covers 14 residues. CDR3 amino acids: CASITGPGGTEAFF. In nucleotides, the CDR3 is TGTGCCAGCATAACGGGACCCGGAGGCACTGAAGCTTTCTTT.

This chain uses TRBV28 with TRBJ1-5; D is unclear. The CDR3 has 15 amino acids. The V gene's germline CDR1 is MDHEN and CDR2 SYDVKM. Trimming took 4 bases from V and 4 from J, leaving 14 bases between them. CDR3: CASSSRLSTNQPQHF. In DNA, the CDR3 is TGTGCCAGCAGTTCGAGACTATCTACTAATCAGCCCCAGCATTTT.

This clonotype was picked up many times. The V gene is TRBV7-2, the J gene TRBJ1-2; weak D call: TRBD1 (6 bases). This CDR3 has 14 residues. The germline V gene has CDR1 SGHTA and CDR2 FQGNSA. V lost 7 bases to trimming and J lost 6 bases, with 18 bases between them. The CDR3 spells CASTRTRGSDGYTF. Here the CDR3 DNA reads TGTGCCAGCACCCGGACAAGGGGGTCGGATGGCTACACCTTC.

In its sample, this clonotype was seen many times. This sequence joins TRBV12-3 or TRBV12-4 and TRBJ1-5; 12 bases are shared with TRBD1. V lost 6 bases, J lost 5 bases, and 5 bases stayed unmatched. This CDR3 is built from 15 residues. The CDR3 bases are TGTGCCAGCAGCGCGGGACAGGGGGCAGATCAGCCCCAGCATTTT. The encoded protein is CASSAGQGADQPQHF.

This clonotype occurred a few times. The chain joins TRBV2 to TRBJ1-4; 8 bases map to TRBD1. CDR1 and CDR2 from the germline V gene are SNHLY and FYNNEI. The CDR3 sequence is 15 residues long. V lost 3 bases to trimming and J lost 2 bases; unmatched junction nucleotides: 2. This CDR3 reads CASSETGVTNEKLFF. For the CDR3, the DNA is TGTGCCAGCAGTGAGACAGGGGTGACTAATGAAAAACTGTTTTTT.

This clonotype came up a few times. The CDR3, as DNA: TGTGCCAGCAGTCGATCCCCTAGCGGGAGCACCTACAATGAGCAGTTCTTC. Encoded protein: CASSRSPSGSTYNEQFF. The chain uses TRBV6-2 or TRBV6-3 and TRBJ2-1; TRBD2 matches at 10 bases. Germline V CDR1 and CDR2: MNHEY, SVGEGT. V dropped 5 bases and J dropped 2; count of bases not matched to a gene: 9. This CDR3 has 17 residues.

This clonotype was counted a single time. The genes are TRBV10-3 and TRBJ2-3; D remains unclear. The germline CDR1 and CDR2 sequences are ENHRY and SYGVKD. V shed 7 bases and J shed 4 bases, with 9 bases lying between them. The length of the CDR3 is 12 residues. The CDR3 sequence: CAINGGADTQYF. CDR3 DNA: TGTGCCATCAATGGTGGGGCAGATACGCAGTATTTT.

The V call is TRBV27, the J call TRBJ2-3; TRBD2 matches at 8 bases. The V and J ends lost 5 bases and 3 bases, in that order; junction bases with no gene match: 16. Germline lookup yields CDR1 MNHEY and CDR2 SMNVEV (reference sequence). CDR3 length equals 18 residues. In DNA form, the CDR3 reads TGTGCCAGCAGTCTTATAAACCCCGGACTAGCTGGTACAGATACGCAGTATTTT. It yields the protein CASSLINPGLAGTDTQYF.